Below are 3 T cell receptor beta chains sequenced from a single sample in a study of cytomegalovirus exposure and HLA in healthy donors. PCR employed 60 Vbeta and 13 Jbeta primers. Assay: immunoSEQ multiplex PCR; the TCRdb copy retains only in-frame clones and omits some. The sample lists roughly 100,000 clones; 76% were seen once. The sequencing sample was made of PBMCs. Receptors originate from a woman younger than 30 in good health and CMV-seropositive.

The CDR3 region is CASSLRQGQAEAFF. The CDR3 DNA reads TGTGCCAGCAGCTTAAGGCAGGGGCAGGCTGAAGCTTTCTTT. This chain connects TRBV7-2 to TRBJ1-1; tentatively, D is TRBD1 (6 bases). CDR1 is SGHTA and CDR2 is FQGNSA in the germline V gene. Trimming left V 2 bases short and J 6 bases short, with 13 bases between. CDR3 length equals 14 residues.

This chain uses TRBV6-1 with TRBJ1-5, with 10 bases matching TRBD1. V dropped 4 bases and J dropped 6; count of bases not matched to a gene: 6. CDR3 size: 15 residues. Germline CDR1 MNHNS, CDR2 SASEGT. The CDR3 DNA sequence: TGTGCCAGCAGTGGTAAGACAGGGGGCAGTCAGCCCCAGCATTTT. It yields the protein CASSGKTGGSQPQHF.

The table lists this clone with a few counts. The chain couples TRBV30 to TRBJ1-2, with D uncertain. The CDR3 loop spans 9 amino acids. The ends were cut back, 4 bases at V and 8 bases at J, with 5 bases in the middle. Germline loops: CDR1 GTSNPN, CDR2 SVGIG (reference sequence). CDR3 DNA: TGTGCCTGGACGTTCGGCTACACCTTC. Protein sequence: CAWTFGYTF.